This T cell receptor beta chain is from a study of neurological immune-mediated disorders. Regarding this clonotype: Its antigen is unidentified. Relative to the germline gene, one junction end is altered; a read error may explain this.

5'RACE with 10-nucleotide random UMIs generated the cDNA. TCRdb reanalysed the 5' RACE reads using MiXCR and keeps one entry per CDR3 protein. The repertoire holds 45,000 to 55,000 distinct CDR3 sequences, with around 3.3% as singletons. General study points: No expanded-clone CDR3 amino acid sequence recurred across subjects, suggesting private TCR-beta repertoires. Phylogenetic grouping assigned the repertoires of 18 of 34 multiple sclerosis patients to a single related-CDR3 cluster, which may represent a signature.

The CDR3 covers 15 residues. Germline V lookup: CDR1 MGHDK, CDR2 SYGVNS. This TCR was recovered from a man aged 35 to 55 with multiple sclerosis. Sequencing input: PBMCs. The rearrangement links TRBV25-1 to TRBJ1-6, with 7 bases that match TRBD1. CDR3 sequence (DNA): TGTGCCAGCAGTAAACCAGACAGGGCTAATTCACCCCTCAACTTT. It specifies CASSKPDRANSPLNF. Combining the CDR3 with reference TRBV25-1 and TRBJ1-6 gives the whole variable domain EADIYQTPRYLVIGTGKKITLECSQTMGHDKMYWYQQDPGMELHLIHYSYGVNSTEKGDLSSESTVSRIRTEHFPLTLESARPSHTSQYLCASSKPDRANSPLNFGNGTRLTVT.